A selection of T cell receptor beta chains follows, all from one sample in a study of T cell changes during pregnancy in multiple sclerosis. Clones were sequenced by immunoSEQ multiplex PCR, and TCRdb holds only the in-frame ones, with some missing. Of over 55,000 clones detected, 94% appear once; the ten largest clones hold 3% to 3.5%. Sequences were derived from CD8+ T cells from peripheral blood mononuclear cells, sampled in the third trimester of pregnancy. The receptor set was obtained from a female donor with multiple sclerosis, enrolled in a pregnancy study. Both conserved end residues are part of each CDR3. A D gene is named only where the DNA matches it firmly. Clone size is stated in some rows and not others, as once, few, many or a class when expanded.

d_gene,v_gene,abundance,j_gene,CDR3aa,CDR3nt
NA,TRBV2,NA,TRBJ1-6,CASSGEGESSPLHF,TGTGCCAGCAGTGGGGAGGGAGAGAGTTCACCCCTCCACTTT
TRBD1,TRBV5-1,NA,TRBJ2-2,CASIHGQGSPGELFF,TGCGCCAGCATTCACGGACAGGGGTCCCCCGGGGAGCTGTTTTTT
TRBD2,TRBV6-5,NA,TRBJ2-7,CASSVAGRFEQYF,TGTGCCAGCAGCGTAGCGGGAAGGTTTGAGCAGTACTTC
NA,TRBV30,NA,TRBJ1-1,CAWMWRWKREGSTEAFF,TGTGCCTGGATGTGGCGGTGGAAGAGAGAAGGCAGCACTGAAGCTTTCTTT
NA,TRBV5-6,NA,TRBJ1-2,CASSPTGNGYTF,TGTGCCAGCAGCCCGACAGGAAATGGCTACACCTTC
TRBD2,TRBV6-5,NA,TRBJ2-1,CASTLLAGKYNEQFF,TGTGCCAGCACCTTACTAGCGGGAAAATACAATGAGCAGTTCTTC
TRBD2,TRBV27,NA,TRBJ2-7,CASSLGTSGYEQYF,TGTGCCAGCAGTTTAGGGACTAGCGGTTATGAGCAGTACTTC
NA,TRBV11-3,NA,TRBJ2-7,CASSLVHGSYEQYF,TGTGCCAGCAGCTTAGTCCACGGCTCCTACGAGCAGTACTTC
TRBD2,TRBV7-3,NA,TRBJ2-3,CASSLNLAGSSTDTQYF,TGTGCCAGCAGCTTAAACCTAGCGGGGTCTAGCACAGATACGCAGTATTTT
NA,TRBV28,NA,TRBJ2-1,CASSSIRGLHNEQFF,TGTGCCAGCAGTTCCATCCGCGGACTTCACAATGAGCAGTTCTTC
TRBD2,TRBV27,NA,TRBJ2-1,CASSLAGASYNEQFF,TGTGCCAGCAGTTTAGCGGGAGCCTCCTACAATGAGCAGTTCTTC
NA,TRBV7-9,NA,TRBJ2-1,CASSLTSSYNEQFF,TGTGCCAGCAGCTTAACTAGCTCCTACAATGAGCAGTTCTTC
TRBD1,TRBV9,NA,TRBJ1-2,CASSAGQGAADGYTF,TGTGCCAGCAGCGCTGGACAGGGGGCGGCAGATGGCTACACCTTC
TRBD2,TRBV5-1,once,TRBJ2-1,CASSLEAPGLADRRRFF,TGCGCCAGCAGCTTGGAAGCACCGGGACTAGCGGACCGTCGACGGTTCTTC
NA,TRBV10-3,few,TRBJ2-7,CAIGRILGLSYEQYF,TGTGCCATCGGTAGGATCCTGGGACTTTCCTACGAGCAGTACTTC
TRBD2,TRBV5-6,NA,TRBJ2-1,CASRSGLAGGMHEQFF,TGTGCCAGCAGATCAGGACTAGCGGGAGGGATGCATGAGCAGTTCTTC
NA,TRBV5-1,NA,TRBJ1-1,CASSLAAGDTEAFF,TGCGCCAGCAGCTTGGCAGCGGGGGACACTGAAGCTTTCTTT
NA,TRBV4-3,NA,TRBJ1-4,CASSQDPPSATNEKLFF,TGCGCCAGCAGCCAAGACCCACCGAGCGCAACTAATGAAAAACTGTTTTTT
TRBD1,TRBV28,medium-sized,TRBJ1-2,CASSLEDRGFIGYTF,TGTGCCAGCAGTTTAGAGGACAGGGGGTTTATTGGCTACACCTTC
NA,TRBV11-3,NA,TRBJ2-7,CASSLKGQSSYEQYF,TGTGCCAGCAGCCTTAAAGGACAGTCCTCCTACGAGCAGTACTTC
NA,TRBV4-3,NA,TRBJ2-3,CASSQGRGSDTQYF,TGCGCCAGCAGCCAAGGACGAGGATCCGATACGCAGTATTTT
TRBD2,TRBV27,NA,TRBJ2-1,CASSLRSGRIYEQFF,TGTGCCAGCAGTTTGCGTAGCGGGAGAATTTATGAGCAGTTCTTC
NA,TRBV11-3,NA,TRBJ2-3,CASSSTRRGRTDTQYF,TGTGCCAGCAGCTCGACCCGGAGGGGGCGCACAGATACGCAGTATTTT
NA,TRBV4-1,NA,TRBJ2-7,CASSQVPTTGSYEQYF,TGCGCCAGCAGCCAAGTCCCCACGACAGGTTCCTACGAGCAGTACTTC
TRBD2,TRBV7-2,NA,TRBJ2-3,CASSPGLPPDTQYF,TGTGCCAGCAGCCCGGGACTACCCCCAGATACGCAGTATTTT
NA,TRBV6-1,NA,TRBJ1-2,CASSEAVEGVDGYTF,TGTGCCAGCAGTGAAGCGGTTGAGGGGGTGGATGGCTACACCTTC
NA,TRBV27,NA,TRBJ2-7,CASSSPSRESDEQYF,TGTGCCAGCAGTTCCCCCTCCCGGGAGAGCGACGAGCAGTACTTC
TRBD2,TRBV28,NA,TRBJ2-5,CASSSLLGLGAETQYF,TGTGCCAGCAGTTCCCTCCTTGGACTAGGAGCAGAGACCCAGTACTTC
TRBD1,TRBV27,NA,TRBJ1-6,CASTWTGGAYNSPLHF,TGTGCCAGCACCTGGACAGGGGGCGCCTATAATTCACCCCTCCACTTT
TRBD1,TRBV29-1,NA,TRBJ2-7,CSVEARGHISYEQYF,TGCAGCGTTGAGGCCAGGGGGCATATATCCTACGAGCAGTACTTC
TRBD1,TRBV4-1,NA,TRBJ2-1,CASSTGQVNNNEQFF,TGCGCCAGCAGCACAGGACAGGTTAACAACAATGAGCAGTTCTTC
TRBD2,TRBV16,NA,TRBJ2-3,CASSLQAASGFTDTQYF,TGTGCCAGCAGCCTACAAGCGGCTAGCGGGTTCACAGATACGCAGTATTTT
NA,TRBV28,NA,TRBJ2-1,CASSPGTSLPYNEQFF,TGTGCCAGCAGTCCCGGGACTTCCCTACCCTACAATGAGCAGTTCTTC
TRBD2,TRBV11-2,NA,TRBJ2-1,CASSLEGLAGVFF,TGTGCCAGCAGCTTAGAGGGACTAGCGGGAGTTTTCTTC
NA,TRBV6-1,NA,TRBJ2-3,CASRADGDSTDTQYF,TGTGCCAGCAGAGCGGACGGGGATAGCACAGATACGCAGTATTTT
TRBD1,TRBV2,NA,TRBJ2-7,CASSEPDRGPLGEQYF,TGTGCCAGCAGTGAACCAGACAGGGGGCCTTTGGGCGAGCAGTACTTC
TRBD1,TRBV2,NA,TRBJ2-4,CASSSTDRGLNIQYF,TGTGCCAGCAGTTCTACGGACAGGGGATTAAACATTCAGTACTTC
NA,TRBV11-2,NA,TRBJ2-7,CASSLDRELQHLYEQYF,TGTGCCAGCAGCTTAGATCGGGAACTACAACACCTATACGAGCAGTACTTC
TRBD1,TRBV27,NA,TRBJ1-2,CASSLLGGQGMIGDGYTF,TGTGCCAGCAGTTTATTAGGGGGACAGGGAATGATAGGGGATGGCTACACCTTC
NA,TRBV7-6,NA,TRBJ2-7,CASSEDYSYEQYF,TGTGCCAGCAGCGAGGACTACTCCTACGAGCAGTACTTC
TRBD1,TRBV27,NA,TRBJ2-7,CASMGQGPYEQYF,TGTGCCAGCATGGGACAGGGACCCTACGAGCAGTACTTC
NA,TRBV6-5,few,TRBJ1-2,CASSYSRVYGYTF,TGTGCCAGCAGTTACTCGAGGGTCTATGGCTACACCTTC
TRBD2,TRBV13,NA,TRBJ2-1,CASSWGLAGENEQFF,TGTGCCAGCAGCTGGGGACTAGCGGGAGAGAATGAGCAGTTCTTC
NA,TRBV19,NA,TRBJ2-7,CASSGESGTGNFYEQYF,TGTGCCAGTAGTGGGGAAAGCGGGACAGGTAATTTCTACGAGCAGTACTTC
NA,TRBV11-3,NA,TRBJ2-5,CASSLDPEETQYF,TGTGCCAGCAGCTTAGACCCTGAAGAGACCCAGTACTTC
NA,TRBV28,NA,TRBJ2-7,CASSLLKPGADEQYF,TGTGCCAGCAGTTTATTGAAACCAGGGGCGGACGAGCAGTACTTC
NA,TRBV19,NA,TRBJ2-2,CASSIERATGELFF,TGTGCCAGTAGTATAGAAAGAGCCACCGGGGAGCTGTTTTTT
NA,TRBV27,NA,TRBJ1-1,CASSLSGPGGTEAFF,TGTGCCAGCAGTTTATCCGGGCCGGGCGGGACTGAAGCTTTCTTT
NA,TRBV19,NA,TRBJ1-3,CASHAGVIAGNTIYF,TGTGCCAGCCATGCGGGGGTCATAGCAGGAAACACCATATATTTT
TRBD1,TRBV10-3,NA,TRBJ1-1,CAISEDRVRRNTEAFF,TGTGCCATCAGTGAGGACAGGGTTAGAAGAAACACTGAAGCTTTCTTT